The 23 T cell receptor beta chains in this list originate from one sample, sequenced in a study of T cell responses to AZD1222 COVID-19 vaccine. TCRdb's copy holds only in-frame clones and misses some; the assay was immunoSEQ multiplex PCR. The table has roughly 100,000 clones, approximately 91% seen once; the top ten hold about an eighth. The material was peripheral blood, obtained on day 0 of AZD1222 vaccination. All receptors come from an adult in good health.

The chain recombines TRBV12-3 or TRBV12-4 with TRBJ1-2; 8 nucleotides agree with TRBD1. The ends lost 6 bases at V and 1 base at J; junction bases unmatched: 1. This CDR3 region has 13 residues. The DNA of the CDR3 is TGTGCCAGCAGGGACAGGGATAACTATGGCTACACCTTC. Protein product: CASRDRDNYGYTF.

The chain employs TRBV12-5 and TRBJ1-6, with 7 bases aligning to TRBD1. Trimming removed 0 bases from V and 10 bases from J; junction bases left unmatched: 3. The CDR3 is made up of 14 amino acids. Germline assignment: CDR1 LGHNT and CDR2 FRNRAP. The CDR3 DNA is TGTGCTAGTGGTTTGGTCGAACAGGGGTCACCCCTCCACTTT. Amino acid sequence: CASGLVEQGSPLHF. The whole variable domain, remainder taken from reference TRBV12-5 and TRBJ1-6, is DARVTQTPRHKVTEMGQEVTMRCQPILGHNTVFWYRQTMMQGLELLAYFRNRAPLDDSGMPKDRFSAEMPDATLATLKIQPSEPRDSAVYFCASGLVEQGSPLHFGNGTRLTVT.

This clone has only one observation. The rearrangement links TRBV30 to TRBJ2-7, with D tentatively TRBD2 (5 bases). The V gene's germline CDR1 is GTSNPN and CDR2 SVGIG (reference sequence). Between the trimmed V and J ends, which lost 4 bases and 0 bases, there was a span of 13 bases. CDR3 size: 14 residues. CDR3 in amino acids: CAWNFGVSSYEQYF. Here the CDR3 DNA reads TGTGCCTGGAACTTCGGGGTAAGCTCCTACGAGCAGTACTTC.

The chain links TRBV7-8 to TRBJ2-5; the match to TRBD2 covers 15 bases. The CDR3 runs 17 residues. Trimming cost V 4 bases and J 4 bases; bases outside gene matches: 7. CDR1 SGHVS and CDR2 FQNEAQ come from the germline V gene. The CDR3 nucleotides read TGTGCCAGCAGCTCGACGGCGGGACTAGCGGGGGGAGAGACCCAGTACTTC. Translated: CASSSTAGLAGGETQYF.

The chain employs TRBV15 and TRBJ2-7; the match to TRBD1 covers 8 bases. The junction had 8 bases not matched to a gene; V was cut back by 3 bases and J by 4 bases. Germline CDR1 reads LNHNV; CDR2 reads YYDKDF (reference sequence). This CDR3 has 15 amino acids. This CDR3 reads CATSRLTGDGYEQYF. The CDR3 region has the DNA TGTGCCACCAGCAGGTTGACAGGGGATGGGTACGAGCAGTACTTC.

The chain combines TRBV7-2 with TRBJ2-7; maybe TRBD2 (5 bases). The CDR3 has 14 amino acids. Germline V gene data show CDR1 as SGHTA and CDR2 as FQGNSA. Trimming took 0 bases from V and 3 from J, leaving 9 bases between them. The CDR3, as DNA: TGTGCCAGCAGCTTAGCGAGGGTGGACTACGAGCAGTACTTC. Its protein product is CASSLARVDYEQYF.

The chain joins TRBV19 to TRBJ2-1; 9 bases match TRBD2. CDR3 length: 15 amino acids. CDR1 is LNHDA and CDR2 is SQIVND in the germline V gene (reference sequence). The trim removed 4 bases at V and 6 bases at J, leaving 7 bases unmatched. CDR3 protein: CASSRRGGLGNEQFF. The DNA of the CDR3 is TGTGCCAGTAGTAGGCGGGGGGGGCTTGGCAATGAGCAGTTCTTC. Based on the CDR3 plus reference TRBV19 and TRBJ2-1, the full variable domain is DGGITQSPKYLFRKEGQNVTLSCEQNLNHDAMYWYRQDPGQGLRLIYYSQIVNDFQKGDIAEGYSVSREKKESFPLTVTSAQKNPTAFYLCASSRRGGLGNEQFFGPGTRLTVL.

The gene calls are TRBV30 and TRBJ1-2; D is undetermined. The V gene lost 0 bases and the J gene lost 7 bases, with 18 bases spanning the gap. Germline loops: CDR1 GTSNPN, CDR2 SVGIG (reference sequence). The CDR3 is made up of 15 amino acids. The CDR3 DNA reads TGTGCCTGGAGTGTACCTGGACCCGGAGCGGCTGGCTACACCTTC. Amino acids: CAWSVPGPGAAGYTF.

The V gene is TRBV5-8, the J gene TRBJ1-4; no firm D call. This CDR3 contains 15 residues. Germline CDR1 reads SGHTS; CDR2 reads YDEGEE. V lost 4 bases and J 5 bases, leaving 15 bases between the germline ends. This chain's CDR3 is CASSIEGRLNEKLFF. CDR3 DNA: TGTGCCAGCAGCATAGAGGGCAGATTAAATGAAAAACTGTTTTTT.

The chain recombines TRBV19 with TRBJ1-3; 10 nucleotides agree with TRBD1. The V gene's germline CDR1 is LNHDA and CDR2 SQIVND (reference sequence). Trimming cost V 3 bases and J 0 bases; bases outside gene matches: 2. This CDR3 contains 16 residues. This CDR3 reads CASSMGQGFSGNTIYF. The CDR3 DNA is TGTGCCAGTAGTATGGGACAGGGGTTCTCTGGAAACACCATATATTTT.

Only one count was recorded for this clone. The chain recombines TRBV11-2 with TRBJ1-2; D unclear. This CDR3 has 14 residues. V lost 5 bases and J 4 bases, leaving 14 bases between the germline ends. Germline V lookup: CDR1 SGHAT, CDR2 FQNNGV. The CDR3 loop is CASSLTPGPYGYTF. DNA for the CDR3: TGTGCCAGCAGCCTGACTCCGGGTCCCTATGGCTACACCTTC.

The gene calls are TRBV6-5 and TRBJ1-2; TRBD1 agrees at 8 bases. The CDR3 sequence is 13 residues long. The germline V gene encodes CDR1 MNHEY and CDR2 SVGAGI. Losses at the gene ends were 6 bases for V and 7 bases for J; bases not matched to a gene: 7. CDR3 amino acids: CASSRGTGFGYTF. CDR3 DNA sequence: TGTGCCAGCAGCAGAGGGACAGGTTTTGGCTACACCTTC.

This chain connects TRBV5-1 to TRBJ1-1; D possibly corresponds to TRBD1 (6 bases). V was pared by 1 base and J by 0 bases, with 7 bases between. The length of the CDR3 is 14 residues. Germline values: CDR1 SGHRS, CDR2 YFSETQ. The CDR3 DNA is TGCGCCAGCAGCTTGTGGGGGCTGAACACTGAAGCTTTCTTT. Protein sequence: CASSLWGLNTEAFF.

The CDR3 bases are TGCGCCAGCAGCCAAGACTTCGGGACCCCAAGTTCACCCCTCCACTTT. It is translated as CASSQDFGTPSSPLHF. The V call is TRBV4-3, the J call TRBJ1-6; D is perhaps TRBD1 (5 bases). V lost 0 bases and J 9 bases, leaving 15 bases between the germline ends. In germline, CDR1 is LGHNA, CDR2 YSLEER. The CDR3 totals 16 residues.

J is TRBJ2-7 and V is TRBV3-1 (or the pseudogene TRBV3-2), with 7 bases that match TRBD2. V trimming: 1 base; J trimming: 3 bases; junction bases outside the gene matches: 3. CDR1 is LGHDT and CDR2 is YNNKEL in the germline V gene (reference sequence). The CDR3 has 14 amino acids. The CDR3 DNA reads TGTGCCAGCAGCCAAGGCCTAGCGGTCTACGAGCAGTACTTC. It encodes CASSQGLAVYEQYF.

The CDR3 coding sequence is TGTGCCAGCACTGGACTAGCGGGGGGGACAGGGGAGACCCAGTACTTC. This translates into CASTGLAGGTGETQYF. This rearrangement joins TRBV3-1 (or the pseudogene TRBV3-2) to TRBJ2-5; the match to TRBD2 covers 15 bases. Germline lookup yields CDR1 LGHDT and CDR2 YNNKEL (reference sequence). V lost 7 bases and J lost 5; bases outside the gene matches: 8. The CDR3 covers 16 residues.

The count of this clone is one. V and J are TRBV19 and TRBJ1-2; 9 bases align to TRBD1. The CDR3 spans 14 residues. J was trimmed by 2 bases and V by 6 bases; bases with no gene match: 4. CDR1 LNHDA and CDR2 SQIVND come from the germline V gene (reference sequence). CDR3 residues: CASSRDRENYGYTF. CDR3 coding DNA: TGTGCCAGTAGCCGGGACAGGGAGAACTATGGCTACACCTTC.

This clone turned up a few times. The chain carries TRBV4-3 and TRBJ1-1, with D possibly being TRBD1 (5 bases). Germline CDR1 and CDR2: LGHNA and YSLEER. V was shortened by 0 bases and J by 6 bases, with 11 bases between the two germline ends. The length of the CDR3 is 14 residues. In DNA form, the CDR3 reads TGCGCCAGCAGCCAAGATGAGGGGAGCCCTGAAGCTTTCTTT. This encodes CASSQDEGSPEAFF.

The genes are TRBV6-5 and TRBJ1-1; D gene ambiguous. CDR3 size: 12 residues. Trimming took 7 bases from V and 8 from J, leaving 14 bases between them. CDR1 and CDR2 from the germline V gene are MNHEY and SVGAGI. CDR3 DNA sequence: TGTGCCAGCACTAGAACCAGGCTAGAAGCTTTCTTT. Protein: CASTRTRLEAFF.

This clone was counted between two and nine times. This chain uses TRBV29-1 with TRBJ2-2; TRBD1 matches 10 bases. The CDR3 totals 13 residues. From germline, CDR1 is SQVTM and CDR2 ANQGSEA. V trimming: 7 bases; J trimming: 7 bases; junction bases outside the gene matches: 6. The CDR3 DNA is TGCAGCGCTACGACAGGGGGCGGCGGGGAGCTGTTTTTT. Amino acid sequence: CSATTGGGGELFF.

V usage is TRBV5-1 and J usage is TRBJ2-2; D is unclear. Per germline, CDR1 SGHRS and CDR2 YFSETQ. CDR3 length: 13 amino acids. The V end was cut by 0 bases, the J end by 6 bases, with 6 bases between. The CDR3 DNA is TGCGCCAGCAGCTTGGATTGGCCCGGGGAGCTGTTTTTT. Residues: CASSLDWPGELFF.

The chain links TRBV6-2 or TRBV6-3 to TRBJ1-1; 7 bases are shared with TRBD1. This CDR3 spans 13 amino acids. The V segment lost 5 bases and the J segment 4 bases; nucleotides outside the gene matches: 4. Germline values: CDR1 MNHEY, CDR2 SVGEGT. CDR3 in amino acids: CASSRTGPTEAFF. The CDR3 DNA follows: TGTGCCAGCAGTCGGACAGGTCCCACTGAAGCTTTCTTT.

The chain couples TRBV6-5 to TRBJ2-7; 7 bases are shared with TRBD1. Germline-derived CDR1 and CDR2 are MNHEY and SVGAGI. The V gene end was trimmed by 0 bases and the J gene end by 0 bases; junction bases not matched to a gene: 5. The CDR3 is 16 amino acids. CDR3 residues: CASSYSGQSSSYEQYF. The CDR3 DNA is TGTGCCAGCAGTTACTCGGGACAGTCGAGCTCCTACGAGCAGTACTTC.